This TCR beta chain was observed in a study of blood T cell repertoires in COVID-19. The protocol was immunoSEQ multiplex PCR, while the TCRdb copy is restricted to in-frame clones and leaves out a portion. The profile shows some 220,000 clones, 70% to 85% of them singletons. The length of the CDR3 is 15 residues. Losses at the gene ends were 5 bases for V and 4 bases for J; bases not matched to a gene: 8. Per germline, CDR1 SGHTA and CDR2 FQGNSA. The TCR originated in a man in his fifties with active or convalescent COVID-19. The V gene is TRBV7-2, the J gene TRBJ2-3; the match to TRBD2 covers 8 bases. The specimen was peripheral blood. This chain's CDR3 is CASSRRGGRADTQYF. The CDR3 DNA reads TGTGCCAGCAGCAGACGGGGGGGCCGCGCAGATACGCAGTATTTT.